This is a list of T cell receptor beta chains from one sample in a study of CD8 T cells in ankylosing spondylitis. TCRdb re-called the 5' RACE reads with MiXCR, one entry per CDR3 protein. This sample carries 250,000 to 400,000 distinct CDR3 sequences, 11% of them seen once, and the ten largest clones take about 10%. The sample taken for sequencing was blood, either unsorted or a sorted T cell fraction (not recorded which). These receptors all come from a female donor with ankylosing spondylitis or in good health (not recorded which). Both conserved end residues are part of each CDR3. Each record gives: D gene, V gene, clone size, J gene, CDR3 protein, CDR3 DNA. D genes are given only for firm matches. Only some rows state a clone size, as once, few, many or a class for expanded clones.

D: -
V: TRBV5-1
size: many
J: TRBJ2-3
CDR3: CASSTGGFTDTQYF
DNA: TGCGCCAGCAGCACCGGGGGCTTCACAGATACGCAGTATTTT

D: -
V: TRBV24-1
size: -
J: TRBJ1-1
CDR3: CATRGPGGMNTEAFF
DNA: TGTGCCACCAGAGGCCCTGGGGGGATGAACACTGAAGCTTTCTTT

D: -
V: TRBV7-9
size: few
J: TRBJ2-1
CDR3: CASSFRLGSYEQFF
DNA: TGTGCCAGCAGCTTTCGGTTAGGGTCGTATGAGCAGTTCTTC

D: TRBD1
V: TRBV7-2
size: many
J: TRBJ1-5
CDR3: CASSYRQGGQPQHF
DNA: TGTGCCAGCAGCTACCGACAGGGCGGTCAGCCCCAGCATTTT

D: -
V: TRBV29-1
size: many
J: TRBJ1-1
CDR3: CSIQENTEAFF
DNA: TGCAGCATCCAGGAGAACACTGAAGCTTTCTTT

D: TRBD2
V: TRBV20-1
size: many
J: TRBJ2-3
CDR3: CSASLSGGPSDTQYF
DNA: TGCAGTGCTAGCCTTAGCGGGGGGCCTTCAGATACGCAGTATTTT

D: -
V: TRBV7-8
size: many
J: TRBJ2-7
CDR3: CASSSLGPILGEQYF
DNA: TGTGCCAGCAGCTCCCTGGGGCCTATTTTGGGGGAGCAGTACTTC

D: -
V: TRBV7-8
size: many
J: TRBJ2-1
CDR3: CASSLLVNRDNEQFF
DNA: TGTGCCAGCAGCCTCCTAGTAAACCGGGACAATGAGCAGTTCTTC

D: TRBD1
V: TRBV20-1
size: -
J: TRBJ2-3
CDR3: CSASSGGSGGLGDTQYF
DNA: TGCAGTGCTAGTTCGGGCGGCTCAGGGGGCTTAGGAGATACGCAGTATTTT

D: -
V: TRBV24-1
size: -
J: TRBJ2-5
CDR3: CATGSREGQETQYF
DNA: TGTGCCACCGGCTCCAGGGAAGGTCAAGAGACCCAGTACTTC

D: -
V: TRBV12-3/TRBV12-4
size: -
J: TRBJ1-2
CDR3: CASTSSRRGLQENYGYTF
DNA: TGTGCCAGCACCTCTTCCCGCCGGGGCCTTCAAGAGAACTATGGCTACACCTTC

D: -
V: TRBV6-1
size: many
J: TRBJ1-5
CDR3: CASKQGGQYNQPQHF
DNA: TGTGCCAGCAAACAAGGAGGGCAGTACAATCAGCCCCAGCATTTT

D: -
V: TRBV5-1
size: -
J: TRBJ1-1
CDR3: CASSWGTGGGNTEAFF
DNA: TGCGCCAGCAGCTGGGGGACCGGTGGGGGGAACACTGAAGCTTTCTTT

D: -
V: TRBV2
size: many
J: TRBJ2-7
CDR3: CASSELSGNYEQYF
DNA: TGTGCCAGCAGTGAGCTTAGCGGCAACTACGAGCAGTACTTC

D: -
V: TRBV18
size: many
J: TRBJ2-4
CDR3: CASSPLAKNIQYF
DNA: TGTGCCAGCTCACCGCTAGCCAAAAACATTCAGTACTTC

D: -
V: TRBV30
size: -
J: TRBJ1-5
CDR3: CAWSVGSQPQHF
DNA: TGTGCCTGGAGTGTCGGGAGTCAGCCCCAGCATTTT

D: -
V: TRBV5-6
size: many
J: TRBJ2-3
CDR3: CASSWDATDTQYF
DNA: TGTGCCAGCAGCTGGGACGCGACAGATACGCAGTATTTT

D: -
V: TRBV12-3/TRBV12-4
size: many
J: TRBJ2-1
CDR3: CASSPDHEQFF
DNA: TGTGCCAGCAGTCCAGATCATGAGCAGTTCTTC

D: TRBD1
V: TRBV11-2
size: many
J: TRBJ1-5
CDR3: CASSPTGGDRVSNQPQHF
DNA: TGTGCCAGCAGCCCAACGGGGGGGGACAGGGTTAGCAATCAGCCCCAGCATTTT

D: TRBD1
V: TRBV5-1
size: many
J: TRBJ2-1
CDR3: CASSVTGTGDYNEQFF
DNA: TGCGCCAGCAGCGTAACCGGGACAGGGGACTACAATGAGCAGTTCTTC

D: -
V: TRBV21-1
size: -
J: TRBJ2-3
CDR3: CASSEREGRGRDGDAQYF
DNA: TGTGCCAGCAGCGAAAGGGAGGGAAGGGGGCGCGATGGAGATGCGCAGTATTTT

D: -
V: TRBV12-3/TRBV12-4
size: -
J: TRBJ2-3
CDR3: CASSLWGPDTQYF
DNA: TGTGCCAGCAGTTTATGGGGGCCAGATACGCAGTATTTT

D: -
V: TRBV10-2
size: few
J: TRBJ1-5
CDR3: CASSYGGTNNQPQHF
DNA: TGCGCCAGCTCCTATGGGGGGACGAACAATCAGCCCCAGCATTTT

D: TRBD1
V: TRBV19
size: -
J: TRBJ2-2
CDR3: CASSRQGAWATAGELFF
DNA: TGTGCCAGTAGTCGGCAGGGGGCATGGGCAACGGCCGGGGAGCTGTTTTTT

D: TRBD2
V: TRBV27
size: many
J: TRBJ2-1
CDR3: CASSPRMTSGYNEQFF
DNA: TGTGCCAGCAGTCCCCGGATGACTAGCGGTTACAATGAGCAGTTCTTC

D: -
V: TRBV7-9
size: many
J: TRBJ2-4
CDR3: CASSPGSGRKNIQYF
DNA: TGTGCCAGCAGCCCCGGGTCAGGAAGAAAAAACATTCAGTACTTC

D: -
V: TRBV10-3
size: many
J: TRBJ1-5
CDR3: CANRGGAGQPQHF
DNA: TGTGCCAACCGGGGGGGGGCGGGTCAGCCCCAGCATTTT

D: -
V: TRBV11-2
size: -
J: TRBJ1-5
CDR3: CASSPETRNQPQHF
DNA: TGTGCCAGCAGCCCCGAAACAAGGAATCAGCCCCAGCATTTT

D: TRBD1
V: TRBV5-1
size: -
J: TRBJ2-3
CDR3: CASSIPQGGGTDTQYF
DNA: TGCGCCAGCAGCATACCACAGGGGGGTGGAACAGATACGCAGTATTTT

D: TRBD1
V: TRBV30
size: -
J: TRBJ2-3
CDR3: CAWSPGQGGDTQYF
DNA: TGTGCCTGGAGTCCGGGACAGGGAGGAGATACGCAGTATTTT

D: TRBD1
V: TRBV7-3
size: -
J: TRBJ1-2
CDR3: CASSLTQGAAYGYTF
DNA: TGTGCCAGCAGCTTAACACAGGGGGCGGCCTATGGCTACACCTTC

D: -
V: TRBV6-1
size: few
J: TRBJ2-3
CDR3: CASTLGISDTQYF
DNA: TGTGCCAGCACCTTGGGGATATCAGATACGCAGTATTTT

D: -
V: TRBV12-3/TRBV12-4
size: few
J: TRBJ2-3
CDR3: CASSWGLSTDTQYF
DNA: TGTGCCAGCAGTTGGGGCCTAAGCACAGATACGCAGTATTTT

D: TRBD1
V: TRBV6-1
size: many
J: TRBJ2-4
CDR3: CASTDRGLAKNIQYF
DNA: TGTGCCAGCACCGACAGGGGGCTAGCCAAAAACATTCAGTACTTC

D: TRBD2
V: TRBV24-1
size: -
J: TRBJ2-1
CDR3: CATRDSGSSNEQFF
DNA: TGTGCCACCCGGGATAGCGGGAGTTCTAATGAGCAGTTCTTC

D: TRBD2
V: TRBV7-6
size: -
J: TRBJ2-1
CDR3: CASSLTSGRVEQFF
DNA: TGTGCCAGCAGCTTGACTAGCGGGAGGGTTGAGCAGTTCTTC

D: TRBD2
V: TRBV12-3/TRBV12-4
size: once
J: TRBJ2-7
CDR3: CASSLIAGTSYEQYF
DNA: TGTGCCAGCAGCCTTATAGCGGGGACGTCCTACGAGCAGTACTTC

D: -
V: TRBV18
size: -
J: TRBJ2-3
CDR3: CASSPPTGQRGNTQYF
DNA: TGTGCCAGCTCACCACCCACGGGGCAGAGGGGAAATACGCAGTATTTT

D: -
V: TRBV5-1
size: many
J: TRBJ1-1
CDR3: CASSQNANSLSVEAFF
DNA: TGCGCCAGCAGCCAGAATGCGAACTCCCTATCGGTTGAAGCTTTCTTT

D: -
V: TRBV12-3/TRBV12-4
size: few
J: TRBJ1-6
CDR3: CASRDGSLNNSPLHF
DNA: TGTGCCAGCAGGGACGGCAGCCTGAATAATTCACCCCTCCACTTT

D: -
V: TRBV5-1
size: many
J: TRBJ2-5
CDR3: CASSPDSRRSETQYF
DNA: TGCGCCAGCAGCCCAGACAGTCGTCGGTCAGAGACCCAGTACTTC

D: TRBD2
V: TRBV19
size: few
J: TRBJ2-7
CDR3: CASSIRDYAPSYEQYF
DNA: TGTGCCAGTAGTATTAGGGACTATGCTCCCTCCTACGAGCAGTACTTC

D: -
V: TRBV7-6
size: many
J: TRBJ2-1
CDR3: CASSLGRRIYNEQFF
DNA: TGTGCCAGCAGCTTAGGGCGAAGGATCTACAATGAGCAGTTCTTC

D: -
V: TRBV10-3
size: once
J: TRBJ2-2
CDR3: CAIRTTVNTGELFF
DNA: TGTGCCATCAGGACGACAGTTAACACCGGGGAGCTGTTTTTT

D: TRBD2
V: TRBV3-1
size: -
J: TRBJ2-3
CDR3: CASSLTSGRADTQYF
DNA: TGTGCCAGCAGCCTGACTAGCGGGAGGGCAGATACGCAGTATTTT

D: -
V: TRBV6-1
size: many
J: TRBJ1-5
CDR3: CASSRRGSGDQPQHF
DNA: TGTGCCAGCAGTCGTAGGGGGTCTGGCGATCAGCCCCAGCATTTT

D: -
V: TRBV10-3
size: few
J: TRBJ2-3
CDR3: CAISLTADTQYF
DNA: TGTGCCATCAGTTTGACAGCAGATACGCAGTATTTT

D: -
V: TRBV20-1
size: many
J: TRBJ2-7
CDR3: CSARVTGPNYEQYF
DNA: TGCAGTGCTAGAGTGACGGGACCGAACTACGAGCAGTACTTC

D: TRBD2
V: TRBV24-1
size: many
J: TRBJ2-3
CDR3: CATSGGTTKTDTQYF
DNA: TGTGCCACCAGTGGCGGGACTACAAAGACAGATACGCAGTATTTT

D: -
V: TRBV21-1
size: -
J: TRBJ2-7
CDR3: CASSKENSGSYSYEQYF
DNA: TGTGCCAGCAGCAAAGAAAATAGCGGGTCTTACTCCTACGAGCAGTACTTC

D: TRBD2
V: TRBV4-1
size: -
J: TRBJ2-5
CDR3: CASSQDPSGETQYF
DNA: TGCGCCAGCAGCCAAGATCCTAGCGGGGAGACCCAGTACTTC

D: -
V: TRBV15
size: -
J: TRBJ1-4
CDR3: CATSRDQGRLNEKLFF
DNA: TGTGCCACCAGCAGAGACCAAGGCAGGCTTAATGAAAAACTGTTTTTT

D: -
V: TRBV12-3/TRBV12-4
size: many
J: TRBJ2-2
CDR3: CASISGANTGELFF
DNA: TGTGCCAGCATCTCGGGAGCGAACACCGGGGAGCTGTTTTTT

D: TRBD2
V: TRBV5-1
size: many
J: TRBJ2-1
CDR3: CASSPGLAPVHSYNEQFF
DNA: TGCGCCAGCAGCCCCGGACTAGCGCCTGTTCACTCCTACAATGAGCAGTTCTTC